These 32 T cell receptor beta chains came from one sample sequenced in a study of a mutant IDH1 vaccine in newly diagnosed glioma. No antigen is known for these receptors. Here immunoSEQ multiplex PCR was the method, and the copy in TCRdb shows in-frame clones only, minus some. Altogether approximately 58,000 clones are present, roughly 80% being singletons, with the ten largest covering around 4.1%. As to time point: week 47, end of study. Vaccination used 300 ug of mutant IDH1 20-mer peptide per dose, with topical imiquimod. Material: PBMCs, obtained from a glioma patient whose treatment included an IDH1 peptide vaccine. The receptors derive from a man younger than 40 with glioma.

The rearrangement links TRBV6-1 to TRBJ1-5; D is ambiguous. Germline V gene lookup returns CDR1 MNHNS and CDR2 SASEGT. This CDR3 comprises 14 residues. The V end was cut by 6 bases, the J end by 4 bases, with 13 bases between. The CDR3 is CASRRISLNQPQHF. Written as DNA, the CDR3 is TGTGCCAGCAGACGAATTTCCCTAAATCAGCCCCAGCATTTT.

This clone has just a few counts. This rearrangement joins TRBV6-1 to TRBJ1-1; TRBD1 matches 8 bases. CDR1 and CDR2 from the germline V gene are MNHNS and SASEGT. The CDR3 covers 16 residues. With V trimmed by 5 bases and J by 5 bases, 13 bases remained unmatched. The CDR3 DNA reads as TGTGCCAGCAGTAAAGGACAGGGTCGGAGGGGGACTGAAGCTTTCTTT. Translation gives CASSKGQGRRGTEAFF.

The chain uses TRBV5-1 and TRBJ1-4; maybe TRBD1 (5 bases). The ends were cut back, 4 bases at V and 8 bases at J, with 12 bases in the middle. The CDR3 loop spans 13 amino acids. CDR1 is SGHRS and CDR2 is YFSETQ in the germline V gene. Here the CDR3 DNA reads TGCGCCAGCAGCCCCGAGGGGTACGAAAAACTGTTTTTT. Translated, it gives CASSPEGYEKLFF.

The J gene is TRBJ2-3, the V gene TRBV6-1, with 11 bases that match TRBD2. Trimming took 3 bases from V and 2 from J; bases not matched to a gene: 13. The CDR3 totals 19 residues. Germline values: CDR1 MNHNS, CDR2 SASEGT. CDR3 in amino acids: CASSDETGTSGLITDTQYF. The CDR3 bases are TGTGCCAGCAGTGACGAGACCGGGACTAGCGGCCTGATCACAGATACGCAGTATTTT.

This clone was picked up a small number of times. This sample includes further DNA sequences coding for the same CDR3. The rearrangement joins TRBV4-2 to TRBJ2-2, with 10 bases that match TRBD2. Germline lookup yields CDR1 LGHNA and CDR2 YNFKEQ. The CDR3 has 18 residues. V lost 0 bases, J lost 2 bases, and 6 bases stayed unmatched. The CDR3 region has the DNA TGTGCCAGCAGCCAAGATGGAGCGGGGGGGCCTAACACCGGGGAGCTGTTTTTT. It specifies CASSQDGAGGPNTGELFF.

CDR3 in amino acids: CASSTDYATGELFF. The CDR3 DNA sequence: TGTGCCAGCAGTACGGACTACGCCACCGGGGAGCTGTTTTTT. The chain has TRBV4-2 and TRBJ2-2; D possibly corresponds to TRBD2 (6 bases). Trimming stripped 6 bases from V and 4 bases from J, with 12 bases between. This CDR3 is 14 amino acids long. Germline loops: CDR1 LGHNA, CDR2 YNFKEQ.

This sequence joins TRBV5-1 and TRBJ2-3, with unresolved D. The V gene's germline CDR1 is SGHRS and CDR2 YFSETQ. CDR3 size: 18 residues. The ends were cut back, 1 base at V and 2 bases at J, with 20 bases in the middle. The CDR3 nucleotides read TGCGCCAGCAGCTTGAACCTTGTCTTAAACAAACCCACAGATACGCAGTATTTT. It translates to CASSLNLVLNKPTDTQYF.

This clone appeared once. This sequence joins TRBV7-9 and TRBJ2-7, with 7 positions matching TRBD1. Unmatched junction bases numbered 14, after V lost 10 bases and J lost 2 bases. CDR1 and CDR2 (germline): SEHNR, FQNEAQ (reference sequence). The CDR3 has 15 amino acids. CDR3 DNA: TGTGCCACCCTGATCTCGGGTCAGGGGGCCTACGAGCAGTACTTC. Its protein is CATLISGQGAYEQYF.

V is TRBV4-1 and J is TRBJ1-1; D is possibly TRBD1 (5 bases). V dropped 1 base and J dropped 4 bases, with 13 bases sitting between them. This CDR3 region has 15 residues. Germline values: CDR1 MGHRA, CDR2 YSYEKL. The CDR3 DNA reads as TGCGCCAGCAGCCAAGTTCAGGGAGCGTCCACTGAAGCTTTCTTT. Translated, it gives CASSQVQGASTEAFF.

V gene TRBV30 combines with J gene TRBJ1-2; D not certain. This CDR3 has 11 amino acids. Trimming took off 4 bases at V and 6 bases at J, with 9 bases between the two ends. Germline V gene sequence: CDR1 GTSNPN, CDR2 SVGIG (reference sequence). CDR3 in amino acids: CAWTLGDGYTF. CDR3 coding DNA: TGTGCCTGGACCCTAGGAGATGGCTACACCTTC. Full variable domain (remainder filled in from reference TRBV30 and TRBJ1-2): SQTIHQWPATLVQPVGSPLSLECTVEGTSNPNLYWYRQAAGRGLQLLFYSVGIGQISSEVPQNLSASRPQDRQFILSSKKLLLSDSGFYLCAWTLGDGYTFGSGTRLTVV.

This sequence joins TRBV5-1 and TRBJ1-2; unclear D gene. This CDR3 region has 12 residues. Between the trimmed V and J ends, which lost 3 bases and 1 base, there was a span of 4 bases. Germline-derived CDR1 and CDR2 are SGHRS and YFSETQ. Here the CDR3 DNA reads TGCGCCAGCAGCTCGGGTAACTATGGCTACACCTTC. The encoded protein is CASSSGNYGYTF.

The V and J genes are TRBV28 and TRBJ2-1; 9 nucleotides match TRBD2. The V gene's germline CDR1 is MDHEN and CDR2 SYDVKM. V shed 3 bases and J 7 bases; nucleotides not matched to a gene: 7. This CDR3 contains 15 residues. The CDR3 protein is CASSFSLAGKNEQFF. CDR3 in DNA: TGTGCCAGCAGTTTTAGTCTAGCGGGGAAAAATGAGCAGTTCTTC.

V and J are TRBV2 and TRBJ1-4; D remains unclear. Trimming shortened V by 2 bases and J by 3 bases, and 10 bases separated the two germline ends. The CDR3 has 15 residues. CDR1 and CDR2 from the germline V gene are SNHLY and FYNNEI. The CDR3 here is CASSETRPSNEKLFF. In nucleotides, the CDR3 is TGTGCCAGCAGTGAAACGAGACCGTCTAATGAAAAACTGTTTTTT. Variable domain in full (rest from reference TRBV2 and TRBJ1-4): EPEVTQTPSHQVTQMGQEVILRCVPISNHLYFYWYRQILGQKVEFLVSFYNNEISEKSEIFDDQFSVERPDGSNFTLKIRSTKLEDSAMYFCASSETRPSNEKLFFGSGTQLSVL.

This rearrangement joins TRBV6-6 to TRBJ1-6; D not resolved. V dropped 5 bases and J dropped 10 bases, with 15 bases sitting between them. The CDR3 has 14 residues. CDR1 and CDR2 from the germline V gene are MNHNY and SVGAGI (reference sequence). The CDR3 sequence: CASSREWVGSPLHF. The CDR3 bases are TGTGCCAGCAGTCGAGAGTGGGTGGGCTCACCCCTCCACTTT.

The chain couples TRBV5-1 to TRBJ1-2; D is possibly TRBD1 (6 bases). This CDR3 is 14 amino acids long. Per the germline V gene, CDR1 is SGHRS and CDR2 is YFSETQ. The germline V and J ends were trimmed by 3 bases and 2 bases, with 11 bases remaining between them. This CDR3 is CASSSTGTNYGYTF. The CDR3 nucleotides are TGCGCCAGCAGCTCAACCGGGACAAACTATGGCTACACCTTC.

This clone was picked up one time. The chain uses TRBV6-6 and TRBJ2-5; 7 bases fit TRBD2. The assigned J gene may be wrong: the sequence end matches TRBJ2-7 better. The CDR3 has 15 amino acids. Germline CDR1 MNHNY, CDR2 SVGAGI (reference sequence). The CDR3 reads CASSYSGASSYEQYF. The CDR3 bases are TGTGCCAGCAGTTACAGCGGGGCCAGCTCCTACGAGCAGTACTTC.

The CDR3 sequence: CAIKGLGQGTGELFF. DNA for the CDR3: TGTGCCATCAAAGGGCTGGGGCAGGGGACCGGGGAGCTGTTTTTT. The chain carries TRBV10-3 and TRBJ2-2, with D perhaps TRBD1 (6 bases). Trimming removed 7 bases at V and 5 bases at J, with 17 bases between. CDR1 and CDR2 from the germline V gene are ENHRY and SYGVKD. The CDR3 is made up of 15 amino acids.

Remarks on this clone: An end of the junction does not agree with germline; a read error may underlie this. The rearrangement joins TRBV10-3 to TRBJ1-6; D uncertain. CDR3 length: 12 amino acids. Per the germline V gene, CDR1 is ENHRY and CDR2 is SYGVKD. In nucleotides, the CDR3 is TGTGCCATCGTACCCCCTAATTTACCCCTCCACTTT. The encoded protein is CAIVPPNLPLHF.

This chain uses TRBV12-5 with TRBJ1-3; no definite D call. The V end was cut by 4 bases, the J end by 2 bases, with 6 bases between. This CDR3 region has 13 residues. The germline gives CDR1 LGHNT, CDR2 FRNRAP. In DNA form, the CDR3 reads TGTGCTAGTGGTTCTGGTACTGGAAACACCATATATTTT. Translating it yields CASGSGTGNTIYF. The whole variable domain, filled in from reference TRBV12-5 and TRBJ1-3, reads DARVTQTPRHKVTEMGQEVTMRCQPILGHNTVFWYRQTMMQGLELLAYFRNRAPLDDSGMPKDRFSAEMPDATLATLKIQPSEPRDSAVYFCASGSGTGNTIYFGEGSWLTVV.

V gene TRBV6-5 combines with J gene TRBJ1-5; D might be TRBD1 (5 bases). This CDR3 is built from 16 residues. V dropped 2 bases and J dropped 7 bases, with 18 bases sitting between them. Germline loops: CDR1 MNHEY, CDR2 SVGAGI. The CDR3 is CASSYLPAGPRQPQHF. The CDR3 region has the DNA TGTGCCAGCAGTTACCTCCCGGCAGGGCCTAGACAGCCCCAGCATTTT.

The genes are TRBV5-8 and TRBJ1-1; D is unclear. Trimming removed 0 bases at V and 1 base at J, with 10 bases between. This CDR3 is 15 amino acids long. The V gene's germline CDR1 is SGHTS and CDR2 YDEGEE. The CDR3 reads CASSLEIKGNTEAFF. The CDR3 DNA reads TGTGCCAGCAGCTTGGAGATAAAAGGGAACACTGAAGCTTTCTTT.

This chain uses TRBV4-2 with TRBJ2-2; 7 positions agree with TRBD2. With 3 bases clipped from V and 3 bases from J, the junction kept 4 bases outside the gene matches. This CDR3 spans 15 amino acids. The germline gives CDR1 LGHNA, CDR2 YNFKEQ. In DNA form, the CDR3 reads TGTGCCAGCAGCCATCGGGGGGTAGACACCGGGGAGCTGTTTTTT. Residues: CASSHRGVDTGELFF.

The chain links TRBV5-4 to TRBJ2-7; D unclear. The CDR3 totals 13 residues. The V gene's germline CDR1 is SGHNT and CDR2 YYREEE (reference sequence). V lost 7 bases, J lost 3 bases, and 14 bases lay in between. The CDR3 region has the DNA TGTGCCAGCTCCGTCGGACCTTTCTACGAGCAGTACTTC. As protein: CASSVGPFYEQYF.

This clone occurred a few times. The chain joins TRBV6-5 to TRBJ1-1; D remains ambiguous. This CDR3 is built from 14 residues. The V end lost 4 bases, the J end lost 1 base, and 10 bases lay between the germline ends. CDR1 MNHEY and CDR2 SVGAGI come from the germline V gene. DNA for the CDR3: TGTGCCAGCAGTTTAGCACACGGGAACACTGAAGCTTTCTTT. This encodes CASSLAHGNTEAFF.

The chain uses TRBV5-1 and TRBJ1-1, with a tentative D call TRBD1 (6 bases). Germline CDR1 is SGHRS and CDR2 is YFSETQ. V was trimmed by 4 bases and J by 0 bases, leaving 10 bases between them. The CDR3 has 14 amino acids. The CDR3 here is CASSPGHLNTEAFF. The CDR3 nucleotides are TGCGCCAGCAGCCCGGGACACCTGAACACTGAAGCTTTCTTT.

The chain is built from TRBV2 and TRBJ1-6; tentative D call: TRBD1 (6 bases). Germline loops: CDR1 SNHLY, CDR2 FYNNEI. This CDR3 has 16 amino acids. V lost 7 bases and J 14 bases, leaving 27 bases between the germline ends. The DNA of the CDR3 is TGTGCCAGCACCACCTCCCCCGCAGGGGAGGGTTTGGCCCTCCACTTT. The encoded protein is CASTTSPAGEGLALHF.

This clone came up a few times. The V gene is TRBV6-5, the J gene TRBJ1-1; D possibly corresponds to TRBD1 (5 bases). Per the germline V gene, CDR1 is MNHEY and CDR2 is SVGAGI. This CDR3 is built from 15 residues. Trimming stripped 10 bases from V and 2 bases from J, with 20 bases between. The CDR3 DNA sequence: TGTGCCACACAAAAGAAGGGCAGGGATAACACTGAAGCTTTCTTT. Encoded protein: CATQKKGRDNTEAFF.

The V call is TRBV30, the J call TRBJ2-7, with 11 bases aligning to TRBD1. The V segment lost 2 bases and the J segment 5 bases; nucleotides outside the gene matches: 5. CDR1 GTSNPN and CDR2 SVGIG come from the germline V gene (reference sequence). The CDR3 length is 14 residues. For the CDR3, the DNA is TGTGCCTGGAGTACTGGGACAGGGGGACACGAGCAGTACTTC. Translated, it gives CAWSTGTGGHEQYF.

V gene TRBV19 combines with J gene TRBJ1-3, with D maybe TRBD1 (5 bases). Trimming removed 3 bases from V and 4 bases from J, with 13 bases in between. The CDR3 sequence is 15 residues long. CDR1 and CDR2 (germline): LNHDA, SQIVND (reference sequence). The CDR3 here is CASSMGRGYGNTIYF. CDR3 nucleotides: TGTGCCAGTAGTATGGGACGGGGATACGGAAACACCATATATTTT.

Only a few counts were recorded for this clone. The chain couples TRBV6-5 to TRBJ1-1, with D possibly matching TRBD1 (6 bases). Trimming removed 7 bases at V and 1 base at J, with 13 bases between. Germline V lookup: CDR1 MNHEY, CDR2 SVGAGI. The CDR3 sequence is 14 residues long. CDR3 coding DNA: TGTGCCAGCACTCCGGGACAACCGAACACTGAAGCTTTCTTT. It translates to CASTPGQPNTEAFF.

The rearrangement links TRBV7-8 to TRBJ1-2; TRBD1 is a possible D gene (6 bases). Germline CDR1 SGHVS, CDR2 FQNEAQ. This CDR3 spans 15 amino acids. V was pared by 1 base and J by 2 bases, with 11 bases between. In nucleotides, the CDR3 is TGTGCCAGCAGCTTAGGGACAGCGAAAAACTATGGCTACACCTTC. Translated: CASSLGTAKNYGYTF.

This clone was picked up one time. This chain uses TRBV18 with TRBJ2-3; D gene unclear. Trimming pared 6 bases from V and 2 bases from J, leaving 6 bases between. CDR3 length: 12 residues. The germline V gene has CDR1 KGHSH and CDR2 LQKENI. The CDR3 loop reads CASSGYTDTQYF. The CDR3 DNA reads TGTGCCAGCTCGGGGTACACAGATACGCAGTATTTT.